Each of the 15 T cell receptor beta chains below was sequenced from the same sample in a study of blood T cell repertoires in COVID-19 (TCRdb year 2020). Libraries were made using the immunoSEQ multiplex PCR assay. Drawn from immuneACCESS, this table holds only the in-frame rearrangements with V and J called that TCRdb kept. Clones are partly lost; checked studies trace under half to an unresolved V gene and leave the rest unexplained. Counted in this sample were approximately 210,000 clones; approximately 80% of them appeared once. 15% to 20% of the sample is in the top ten clones. Sequenced sample: peripheral blood. All receptors come from a young man with active or convalescent COVID-19.

The genes are TRBV7-8 and TRBJ2-1; possibly TRBD1 for D (6 bases). The length of the CDR3 is 13 residues. CDR1 and CDR2 (germline): SGHVS, FQNEAQ. Trimming took off 4 bases at V and 10 bases at J, with 14 bases between the two ends. CDR3 sequence reads: CASSWPGVGEQFF. CDR3 sequence (DNA): TGTGCCAGCAGCTGGCCAGGGGTCGGAGAGCAGTTCTTC.

The V call is TRBV5-4, the J call TRBJ2-5, with 7 bases lining up with TRBD1. V trimming: 2 bases; J trimming: 1 base; junction bases outside the gene matches: 2. CDR1 and CDR2 (germline): SGHNT, YYREEE (reference sequence). This CDR3 spans 14 amino acids. CDR3 sequence reads: CASSFRDSQETQYF. The CDR3 DNA reads as TGTGCCAGCAGCTTCCGGGACAGCCAAGAGACCCAGTACTTC.

This chain joins TRBV11-3 and TRBJ2-7; 7 nucleotides align to TRBD1. This CDR3 region has 15 residues. Germline V gene data show CDR1 as SGHNT and CDR2 as YENEEA. Trimming took 5 bases from V and 2 from J; bases not matched to a gene: 9. The CDR3 DNA follows: TGTGCCAGCAGCGCCCGACAGGGACCGGCCTACGAGCAGTACTTC. Translated: CASSARQGPAYEQYF.

CDR3 in DNA: TGTGCCAGCAGCCTGACAGGAGCCGACCACTATGGCTACACCTTC. This translates into CASSLTGADHYGYTF. This chain links TRBV3-1 (or the pseudogene TRBV3-2) with TRBJ1-2, with D maybe TRBD1 (6 bases). Trimming cost V 4 bases and J 3 bases, with 15 bases left between them. CDR1 LGHDT and CDR2 YNNKEL come from the germline V gene (reference sequence). This CDR3 is built from 15 residues.

The chain has TRBV6-5 and TRBJ2-7, with D possibly being TRBD1 (5 bases). CDR1 and CDR2 from the germline V gene are MNHEY and SVGAGI. The CDR3 runs to 14 residues. Trimming removed 5 bases from V and 6 bases from J, with 17 bases in between. The DNA for the CDR3 is TGTGCCAGCAGTCTCGACCAGGGCTTGGGCGAGCAGTACTTC. Protein: CASSLDQGLGEQYF.

This clone was picked up a small number of times. The V and J genes are TRBV28 and TRBJ2-1; D is undetermined. Trimming shortened V by 6 bases and J by 8 bases, and 8 bases separated the two germline ends. CDR1 MDHEN and CDR2 SYDVKM come from the germline V gene. The CDR3 sequence is 11 residues long. The CDR3 spells CASSETYEQFF. CDR3 nucleotides: TGTGCCAGCAGCGAGACTTATGAGCAGTTCTTC.

V is TRBV27 and J is TRBJ2-1, with unresolved D. The CDR3 runs 15 residues. Germline V gene sequence: CDR1 MNHEY, CDR2 SMNVEV (reference sequence). V was shortened by 1 base and J by 2 bases, with 9 bases between the two germline ends. For the CDR3, the DNA is TGTGCCAGCAGTTTATACGAGACACCCTACAATGAGCAGTTCTTC. Protein product: CASSLYETPYNEQFF.

This sequence joins TRBV27 and TRBJ2-1; D is possibly TRBD1 (6 bases). The CDR3 is 15 residues long. V was shortened by 6 bases and J by 4 bases, with 16 bases between the two germline ends. Germline V gives CDR1 MNHEY, CDR2 SMNVEV (reference sequence). Here the CDR3 reads CASSPPGQGYNEQFF. CDR3 bases: TGTGCCAGCAGCCCCCCAGGGCAGGGGTACAATGAGCAGTTCTTC.

J is TRBJ2-2 and V is TRBV28, with D hard to call. This CDR3 has 13 residues. Germline lookup yields CDR1 MDHEN and CDR2 SYDVKM. V was cut by 7 bases and J by 7 bases, with 13 bases left in between. CDR3: CASNQNRVGELFF. In nucleotides, the CDR3 is TGTGCCAGCAATCAGAACCGGGTCGGGGAGCTGTTTTTT.

J is TRBJ2-2 and V is TRBV7-9; unclear D gene. This CDR3 is built from 12 residues. V lost 5 bases, J lost 3 bases, and 4 bases lay in between. Germline-derived CDR1 and CDR2 are SEHNR and FQNEAQ (reference sequence). The CDR3: CASSQDTGELFF. The CDR3 DNA follows: TGTGCCAGCAGCCAGGACACCGGGGAGCTGTTTTTT.

The rearrangement joins TRBV6-2 or TRBV6-3 to TRBJ2-2, with 8 nucleotides matching TRBD2. This CDR3 spans 19 amino acids. The junction had 19 bases not matched to a gene; V was cut back by 4 bases and J by 6 bases. The germline V gene encodes CDR1 MNHEY and CDR2 SVGEGT. This CDR3 is CASSSDSFLSRGGAGELFF. The CDR3 bases are TGTGCCAGCAGTTCCGACTCGTTTTTGTCCCGGGGGGGCGCCGGGGAGCTGTTTTTT.

The V gene is TRBV15, the J gene TRBJ2-7; 12 bases agree with TRBD1. The CDR3 spans 17 residues. V dropped 2 bases and J dropped 7; count of bases not matched to a gene: 12. The germline V gene has CDR1 LNHNV and CDR2 YYDKDF (reference sequence). In DNA form, the CDR3 reads TGTGCCACCAGCAGACCACGACCGGGACAGGGGGCGGGTGAGCAGTACTTC. Residues: CATSRPRPGQGAGEQYF.

V gene TRBV6-4 combines with J gene TRBJ2-2; perhaps TRBD1 as D (5 bases). The CDR3 runs 14 residues. CDR1 MRHNA and CDR2 SNTAGT come from the germline V gene. V gave up 5 bases and J gave up 1 base, with 8 bases separating them. The CDR3 DNA follows: TGTGCCAGCAGTCCCCAGGGGAACACCGGGGAGCTGTTTTTT. Its translation is CASSPQGNTGELFF.

This clone was picked up a small number of times. The rearrangement links TRBV27 to TRBJ2-7; D might be TRBD1 (7 bases). Trimming left V 7 bases short and J 0 bases short, with 16 bases between. The CDR3 contains 15 residues. The germline gives CDR1 MNHEY, CDR2 SMNVEV (reference sequence). The CDR3 loop reads CASIPQGGGSYEQYF. CDR3 DNA sequence: TGTGCCAGCATCCCGCAGGGGGGTGGCTCCTACGAGCAGTACTTC.

J is TRBJ1-5 and V is TRBV5-4, with D uncertain. V was shortened by 7 bases and J by 3 bases, with 8 bases between the two germline ends. There are 12 residues in the CDR3. Germline values: CDR1 SGHNT, CDR2 YYREEE (reference sequence). This CDR3 is CASSTDNQPQHF. DNA for the CDR3: TGTGCCAGCTCCACAGACAATCAGCCCCAGCATTTT. The full variable domain, completed using reference TRBV5-4 and TRBJ1-5, is ETGVTQSPTHLIKTRGQQVTLRCSSQSGHNTVSWYQQALGQGPQFIFQYYREEENGRGNFPPRFSGLQFPNYSSELNVNALELDDSALYLCASSTDNQPQHFGDGTRLSIL.